The rows below give T cell receptor beta chains drawn from one sample of a study of blood T cell repertoires in COVID-19. Clones were sequenced by immunoSEQ multiplex PCR, and TCRdb holds only the in-frame ones, with some missing. This sample has over 110,000 clones, with roughly 88% found just once. The sequencing sample was made of peripheral blood. Receptors originate from a woman in her fifties or sixties with acute or convalescent COVID-19. The CDR3 runs from the conserved cysteine through the conserved F or W. The D gene is left open where the match is weak.

J	D	V	CDR3
TRBJ2-7	TRBD1	TRBV18	CASSQGTGRTYEQYF
TRBJ1-4	-	TRBV5-1	CASRLNEKLFF
TRBJ2-7	-	TRBV11-2	CASSPEPRTDYEQYF
TRBJ1-2	TRBD1	TRBV10-3	CAISANRGIINYGYTF
TRBJ2-3	TRBD2	TRBV11-1	CASSFLAGYNTQYF
TRBJ1-1	-	TRBV9	CASGMNTEAFF
TRBJ1-5	-	TRBV19	CASSIGGGNINQPQHF
TRBJ2-7	-	TRBV4-2	CASSQDRTYEQYF
TRBJ2-5	TRBD2	TRBV18	CASSPNSGGEETQYF
TRBJ1-5	-	TRBV19	CASSIVAWTASQPQHF
TRBJ1-1	TRBD1	TRBV7-8	CASSLRGQGFTEAFF
TRBJ1-1	-	TRBV18	CASSDNRDTEAFF
TRBJ1-1	TRBD1	TRBV10-2	CASSEYRGYTEAFF
TRBJ2-7	-	TRBV7-9	CASSLLPSYEQYF
TRBJ2-7	-	TRBV7-3	CASSLEAGGATEQYF
TRBJ2-7	-	TRBV2	CASSGAQTYEQYF
TRBJ2-1	TRBD2	TRBV3-1/TRBV3-2	CASSWGPGLAGGSSYNEQFF
TRBJ1-1	TRBD1	TRBV7-6	CASSGGDRGGTEAFF
TRBJ1-6	-	TRBV27	CASSLGRSQNSPLHF
TRBJ1-2	-	TRBV3-1/TRBV3-2	CASSSALERVVGYTF
TRBJ2-3	-	TRBV7-9	CASSVTSSTDTQYF
TRBJ1-2	TRBD1	TRBV20-1	CSASRRTGGLYGYTF
TRBJ2-3	-	TRBV6-5	CASSADWTSTDTQYF
TRBJ2-7	TRBD1	TRBV7-9	CASSLERTGAYEQYF
TRBJ1-1	TRBD1	TRBV28	CASSRQGEAFF
TRBJ2-2	-	TRBV5-6	CASSLRFQTGELFF
TRBJ2-1	-	TRBV5-1	CASSLLTSRSYNEQFF
TRBJ1-2	-	TRBV28	CASSTGGENYGYTF
TRBJ1-1	-	TRBV13	CASSLGLRGAFF
TRBJ2-6	TRBD1	TRBV9	CASSVAGDRDFTGANVLTF
TRBJ1-2	-	TRBV7-3	CASSSGAFNYGYTF
TRBJ2-1	TRBD2	TRBV11-2	CASSLAGGGEQFF
TRBJ1-2	TRBD1	TRBV5-1	CASSLEGQGAQGYTF
TRBJ1-6	-	TRBV12-3/TRBV12-4	CASSLGLNSPLHF
TRBJ1-2	-	TRBV9	CASSLLAVGRERGGSYTF
TRBJ1-5	-	TRBV30	CAWSVHREAPQHF
TRBJ2-1	-	TRBV5-1	CASSLGLDEQFF
TRBJ1-3	-	TRBV2	CASDLRRLGQLGNTIYF
TRBJ1-2	-	TRBV9	CASSPPGDGEGYGYTF
TRBJ2-1	-	TRBV12-2	CASRLEGVVAGGYNEQFF
TRBJ1-5	-	TRBV7-2	CASSWAGASNQPQHF
TRBJ2-5	-	TRBV20-1	CSASIVGLLETQYF
TRBJ2-1	TRBD2	TRBV5-8	CASSTPGLAGGEQFF